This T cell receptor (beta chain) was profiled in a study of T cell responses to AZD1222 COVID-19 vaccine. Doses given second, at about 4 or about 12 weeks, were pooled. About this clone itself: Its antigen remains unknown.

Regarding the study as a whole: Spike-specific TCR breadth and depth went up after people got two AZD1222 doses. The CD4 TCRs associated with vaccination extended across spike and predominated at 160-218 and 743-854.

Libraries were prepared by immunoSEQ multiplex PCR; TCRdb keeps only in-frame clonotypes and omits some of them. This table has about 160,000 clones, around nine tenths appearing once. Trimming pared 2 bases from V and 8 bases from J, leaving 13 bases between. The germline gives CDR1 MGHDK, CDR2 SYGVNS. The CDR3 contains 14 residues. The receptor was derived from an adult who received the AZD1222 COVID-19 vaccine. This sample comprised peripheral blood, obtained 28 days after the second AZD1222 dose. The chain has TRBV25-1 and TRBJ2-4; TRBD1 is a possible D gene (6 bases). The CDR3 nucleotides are TGTGCCAGCAGTGAAGCGGTAGCAGGGGACATTCAGTACTTC. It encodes CASSEAVAGDIQYF.